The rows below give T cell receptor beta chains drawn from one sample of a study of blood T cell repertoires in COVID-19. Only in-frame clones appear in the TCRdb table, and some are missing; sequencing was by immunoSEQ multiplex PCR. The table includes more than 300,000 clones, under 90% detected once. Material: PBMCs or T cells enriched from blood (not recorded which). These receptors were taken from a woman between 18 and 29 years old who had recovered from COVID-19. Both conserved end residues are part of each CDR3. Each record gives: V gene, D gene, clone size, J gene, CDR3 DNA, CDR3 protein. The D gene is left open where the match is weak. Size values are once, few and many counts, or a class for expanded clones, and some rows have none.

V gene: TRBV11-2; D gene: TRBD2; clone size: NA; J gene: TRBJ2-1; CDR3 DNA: TGTGCCAGCAGGTCGAGCGGGAGGATTCTCAATGAGCAGTTCTTC; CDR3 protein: CASRSSGRILNEQFF
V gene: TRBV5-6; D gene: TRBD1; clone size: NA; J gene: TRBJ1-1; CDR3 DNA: TGTGCCAGCAGCTCCCGGACAGGGAACACTGAAGCTTTCTTT; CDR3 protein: CASSSRTGNTEAFF
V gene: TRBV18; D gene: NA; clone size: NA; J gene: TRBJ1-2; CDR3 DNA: TGTGCCAGCTCCCCAATTACAGGTCTTGACTATGGCTACACCTTC; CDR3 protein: CASSPITGLDYGYTF
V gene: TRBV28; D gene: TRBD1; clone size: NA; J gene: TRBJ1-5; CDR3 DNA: TGTGCCAGCAGCTTAGGATATACAGGGGGACAGCCCCAGCATTTT; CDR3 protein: CASSLGYTGGQPQHF
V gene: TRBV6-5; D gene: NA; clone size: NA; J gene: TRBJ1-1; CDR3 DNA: TGTGCCAGCAGAAGGGGCAGTTTGTCTGAAGCTTTCTTT; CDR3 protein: CASRRGSLSEAFF
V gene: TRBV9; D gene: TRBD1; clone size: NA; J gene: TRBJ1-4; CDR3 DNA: TGTGCCAGCAGCGCTGGGACAGGGAGTGAAAAACTGTTTTTT; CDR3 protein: CASSAGTGSEKLFF
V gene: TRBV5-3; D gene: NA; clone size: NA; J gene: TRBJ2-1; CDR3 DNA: TGTGCCAGAAGCTTGGGGCAGGGGGGACACAATGAGCAGTTCTTC; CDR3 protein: CARSLGQGGHNEQFF
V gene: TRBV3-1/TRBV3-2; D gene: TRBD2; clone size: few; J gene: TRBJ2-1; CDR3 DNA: TGTGCCAGCAGCCAAGATCTTTGGGTGACTAGCGGGAGGAGCTCCTACAATGAGCAGTTCTTC; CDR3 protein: CASSQDLWVTSGRSSYNEQFF
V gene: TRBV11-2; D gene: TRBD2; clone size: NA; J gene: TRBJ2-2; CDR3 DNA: TGTGCCAGCAGCTTAGGAGCGGGAGTCCTCTCCGGGGAGCTGTTTTTT; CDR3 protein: CASSLGAGVLSGELFF
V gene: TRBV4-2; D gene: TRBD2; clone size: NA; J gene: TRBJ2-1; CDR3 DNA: TGTGCCAGCAGCCTTTCATCAGGGACTAGCTCCAATGAGCAGTTCTTC; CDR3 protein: CASSLSSGTSSNEQFF
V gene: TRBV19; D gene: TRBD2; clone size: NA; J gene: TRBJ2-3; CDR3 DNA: TGTGCCAGTAGCCTAACGAGCGGGAGGGCAGATACGCAGTATTTT; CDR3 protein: CASSLTSGRADTQYF
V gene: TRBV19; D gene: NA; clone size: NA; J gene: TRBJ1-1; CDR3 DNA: TGTGCCAGTAGTATGGCTCTAGGAACTGAAGCTTTCTTT; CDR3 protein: CASSMALGTEAFF
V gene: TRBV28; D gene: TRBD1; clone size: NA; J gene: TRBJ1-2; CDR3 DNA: TGTGCCAGCAGTTTAGCGGCTGACAGGGGCTCAGACTATGGCTACACCTTC; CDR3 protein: CASSLAADRGSDYGYTF
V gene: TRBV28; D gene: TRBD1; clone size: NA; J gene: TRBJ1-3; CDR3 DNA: TGTGCCAGCAGTTCAGGGGGACAGGGGTTCGGAAACACCATATATTTT; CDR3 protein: CASSSGGQGFGNTIYF
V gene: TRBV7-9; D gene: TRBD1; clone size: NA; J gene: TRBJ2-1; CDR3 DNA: TGTGCCAGCAGCCCCTCGGACAGGTACAATGAGCAGTTCTTC; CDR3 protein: CASSPSDRYNEQFF
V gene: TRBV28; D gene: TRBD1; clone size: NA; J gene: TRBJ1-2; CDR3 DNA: TGTGCCAGCAGTTTATCCGGGACAGGGGTTAATGGCTACACCTTC; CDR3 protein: CASSLSGTGVNGYTF
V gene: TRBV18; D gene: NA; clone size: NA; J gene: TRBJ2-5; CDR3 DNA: TGTGCCAGCTCACCACCCAACAGCCAAGAGACCCAGTACTTC; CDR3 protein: CASSPPNSQETQYF
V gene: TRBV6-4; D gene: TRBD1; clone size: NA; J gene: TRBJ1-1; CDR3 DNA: TGTGCCAGCAGGGATGAACCGGGACAGGGGGCTGAAGCTTTCTTT; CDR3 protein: CASRDEPGQGAEAFF
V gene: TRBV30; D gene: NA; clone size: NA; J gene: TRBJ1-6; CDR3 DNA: TGTGCCTGGAGTGTACCGGGAGAGGGTACATCACCCCTCCACTTT; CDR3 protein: CAWSVPGEGTSPLHF
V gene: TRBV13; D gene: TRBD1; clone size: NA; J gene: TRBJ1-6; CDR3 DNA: TGTGCCAGCAGCGTCGGGACAGCGTCTAGTAATTCACCCCTCCACTTT; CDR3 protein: CASSVGTASSNSPLHF
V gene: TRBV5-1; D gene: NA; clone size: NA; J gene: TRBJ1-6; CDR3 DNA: TGCGCCAGCAGTGCTCCTAATAATTCACCCCTCCACTTT; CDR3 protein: CASSAPNNSPLHF
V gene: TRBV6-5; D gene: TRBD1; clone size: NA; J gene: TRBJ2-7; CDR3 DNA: TGTGCCAGCGGCTTGACAGGGTCCTACGAGCAGTACTTC; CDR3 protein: CASGLTGSYEQYF
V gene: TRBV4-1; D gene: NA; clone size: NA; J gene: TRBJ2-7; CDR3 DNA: TGCGCCAGCAGCCAACCAGGGGTCTACGAGCAGTACTTC; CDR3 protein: CASSQPGVYEQYF
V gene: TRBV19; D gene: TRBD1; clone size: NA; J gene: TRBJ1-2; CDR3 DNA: TGTGCCACCGGTGGACAGGGACACTATGGCTACACCTTC; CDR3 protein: CATGGQGHYGYTF
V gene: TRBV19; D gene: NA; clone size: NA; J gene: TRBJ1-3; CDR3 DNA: TGTGCCAGTAGTATCTCGGGGAGCTCTGGAAACACCATATATTTT; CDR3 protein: CASSISGSSGNTIYF
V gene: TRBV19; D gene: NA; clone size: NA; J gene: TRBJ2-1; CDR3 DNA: TGTGCCAGTAGCTCGGGACTGTACAATGAGCAGTTCTTC; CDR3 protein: CASSSGLYNEQFF
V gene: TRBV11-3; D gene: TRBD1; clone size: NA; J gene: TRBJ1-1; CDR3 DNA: TGTGCCAGCAGCTCGGGACAGGGGGCCGTGAACACTGAAGCTTTCTTT; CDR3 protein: CASSSGQGAVNTEAFF
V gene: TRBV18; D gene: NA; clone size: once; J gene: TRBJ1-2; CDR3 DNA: TGTGCCAGCTCACCACCGGTAGTTGAACAGGGAAAGGGCTACACCTTC; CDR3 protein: CASSPPVVEQGKGYTF
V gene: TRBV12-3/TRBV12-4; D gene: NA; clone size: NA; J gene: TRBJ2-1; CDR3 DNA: TGTGCCAGCAGCTTGGGCAGGGTGAATGAGCAGTTCTTC; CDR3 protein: CASSLGRVNEQFF
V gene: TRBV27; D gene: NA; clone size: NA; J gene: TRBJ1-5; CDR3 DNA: NA; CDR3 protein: CASSPPPGQGLLRQHF
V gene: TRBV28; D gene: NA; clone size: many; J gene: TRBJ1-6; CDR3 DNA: TGTGCCAGCAGTTTAAAGAGCTCCTATAATTCACCCCTCCACTTT; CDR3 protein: CASSLKSSYNSPLHF